This T cell receptor beta chain was sequenced during a study of CD8 T cells in Susac syndrome. Overall study results and limits: Individuals included in the TCR sequencing and HLA analysis were acknowledged by the study to be relatively few in number.

Bulk CD8+ and CD4+ cells came from magnetic negative isolation; CD8+ TEMRA by FACS. RNA, at about 0.45 to 1 ug, was reverse transcribed with random hexamers. Multiplex PCR with immunoSEQ amplified the TCR beta CDR3 across 54 Vbeta and 13 Jbeta. Each CDR3 protein is one row after TCRdb ran MiXCR on the immunoSEQ multiplex PCR reads. The table records 180,000 or so distinct CDR3 sequences, nearly 95% of them present only once. CDR3 length: 12 amino acids. Trimming took 6 bases from V and 0 from J, leaving 5 bases between them. Regarding this clonotype: Antigen: not known.

The chain combines TRBV12-3 or TRBV12-4 with TRBJ1-1; D not certain. This TCR derives from a human donor with multiple sclerosis. The sample taken for sequencing was CD4+ T cells from PBMCs. CDR3 sequence: CASRGMNTEAFF. The CDR3 bases are TGTGCCAGCAGGGGGATGAACACTGAAGCTTTCTTT.